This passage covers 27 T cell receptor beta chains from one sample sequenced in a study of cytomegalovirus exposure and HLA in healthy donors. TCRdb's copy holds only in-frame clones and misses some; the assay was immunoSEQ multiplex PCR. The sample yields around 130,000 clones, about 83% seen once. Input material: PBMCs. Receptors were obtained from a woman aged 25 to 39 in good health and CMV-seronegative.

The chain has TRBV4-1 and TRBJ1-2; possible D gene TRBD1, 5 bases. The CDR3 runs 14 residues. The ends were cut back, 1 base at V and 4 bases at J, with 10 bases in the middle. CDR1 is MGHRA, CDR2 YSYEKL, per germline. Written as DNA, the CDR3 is TGCGCCAGCAGCCAAGGACAGTTTTCCTATGGCTACACCTTC. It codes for CASSQGQFSYGYTF.

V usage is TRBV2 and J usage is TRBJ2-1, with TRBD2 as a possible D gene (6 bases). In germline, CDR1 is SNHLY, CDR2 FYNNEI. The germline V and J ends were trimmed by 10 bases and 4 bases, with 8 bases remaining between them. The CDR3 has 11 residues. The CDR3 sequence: CATGLYNEQFF. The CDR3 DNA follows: TGTGCCACGGGACTTTACAATGAGCAGTTCTTC.

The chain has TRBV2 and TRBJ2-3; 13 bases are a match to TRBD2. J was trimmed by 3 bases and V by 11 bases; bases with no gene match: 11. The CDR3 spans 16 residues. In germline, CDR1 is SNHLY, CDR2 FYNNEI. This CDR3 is CARGTSGVVETDTQYF. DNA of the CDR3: TGTGCCCGCGGGACTAGCGGGGTGGTAGAGACAGATACGCAGTATTTT.

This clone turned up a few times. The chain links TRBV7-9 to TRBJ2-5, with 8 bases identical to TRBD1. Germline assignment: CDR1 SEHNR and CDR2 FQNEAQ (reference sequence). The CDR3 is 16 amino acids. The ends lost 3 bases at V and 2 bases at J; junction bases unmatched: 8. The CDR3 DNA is TGTGCCAGCAGCTTGCCTCGGGACAGGATTCAAGAGACCCAGTACTTC. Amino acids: CASSLPRDRIQETQYF.

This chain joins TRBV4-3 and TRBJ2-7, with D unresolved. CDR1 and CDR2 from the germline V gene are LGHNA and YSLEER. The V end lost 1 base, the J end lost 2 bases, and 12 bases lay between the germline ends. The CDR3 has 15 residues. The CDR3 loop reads CASSQVWAGTYEQYF. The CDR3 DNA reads TGCGCCAGCAGCCAAGTCTGGGCAGGAACCTACGAGCAGTACTTC.

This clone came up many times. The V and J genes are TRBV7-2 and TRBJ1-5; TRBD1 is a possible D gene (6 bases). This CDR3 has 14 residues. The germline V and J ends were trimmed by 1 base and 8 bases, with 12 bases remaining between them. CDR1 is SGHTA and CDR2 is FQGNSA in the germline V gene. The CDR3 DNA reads TGTGCCAGCAGCTTAGTGGCAGGGGTAGAGCCCCAGCATTTT. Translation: CASSLVAGVEPQHF.

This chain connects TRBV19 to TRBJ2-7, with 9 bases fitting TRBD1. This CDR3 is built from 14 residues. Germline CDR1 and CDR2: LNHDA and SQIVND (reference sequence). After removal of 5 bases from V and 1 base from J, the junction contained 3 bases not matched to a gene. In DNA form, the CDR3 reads TGTGCCAGTAGTCCCGGGACAGGGTCCTACGAGCAGTACTTC. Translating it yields CASSPGTGSYEQYF.

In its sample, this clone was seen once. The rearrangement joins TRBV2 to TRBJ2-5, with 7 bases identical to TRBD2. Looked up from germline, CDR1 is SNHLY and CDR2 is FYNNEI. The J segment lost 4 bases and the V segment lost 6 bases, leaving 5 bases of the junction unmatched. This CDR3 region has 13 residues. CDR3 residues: CASSPVAGETQYF. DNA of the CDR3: TGTGCCAGCAGCCCGGTAGCGGGAGAGACCCAGTACTTC.

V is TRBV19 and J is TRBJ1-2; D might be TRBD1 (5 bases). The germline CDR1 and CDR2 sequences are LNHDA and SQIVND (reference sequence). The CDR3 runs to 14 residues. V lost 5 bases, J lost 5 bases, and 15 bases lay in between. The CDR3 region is CASSPGTGGYGYTF. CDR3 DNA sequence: TGTGCCAGTAGTCCCGGGACTGGGGGATATGGCTACACCTTC.

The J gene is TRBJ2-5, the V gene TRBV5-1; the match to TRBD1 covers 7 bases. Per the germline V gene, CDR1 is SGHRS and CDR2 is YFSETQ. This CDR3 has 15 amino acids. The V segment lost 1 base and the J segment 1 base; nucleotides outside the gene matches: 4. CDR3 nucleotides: TGCGCCAGCAGCTTGAGGACAGGAACCCAAGAGACCCAGTACTTC. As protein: CASSLRTGTQETQYF.

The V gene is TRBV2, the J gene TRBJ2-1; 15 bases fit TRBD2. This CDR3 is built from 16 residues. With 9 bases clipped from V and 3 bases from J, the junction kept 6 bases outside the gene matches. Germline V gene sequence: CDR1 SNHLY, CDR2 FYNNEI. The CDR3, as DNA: TGTGCCAGTATTCGGACTAGCGGGGGGGTCTACAATGAGCAGTTCTTC. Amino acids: CASIRTSGGVYNEQFF.

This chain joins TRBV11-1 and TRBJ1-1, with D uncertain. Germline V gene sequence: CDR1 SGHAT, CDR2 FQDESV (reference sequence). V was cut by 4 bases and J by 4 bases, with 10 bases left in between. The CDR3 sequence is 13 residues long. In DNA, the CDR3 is TGTGCCAGCAGCTCCTCGGAGGGCACTGAAGCTTTCTTT. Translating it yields CASSSSEGTEAFF.

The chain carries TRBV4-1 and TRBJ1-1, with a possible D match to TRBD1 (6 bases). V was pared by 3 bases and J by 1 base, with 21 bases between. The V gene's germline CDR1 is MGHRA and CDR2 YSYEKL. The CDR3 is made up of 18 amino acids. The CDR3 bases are TGCGCCAGCAGCCAGTCTCCGGGACAACGAAGGAAGAACACTGAAGCTTTCTTT. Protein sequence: CASSQSPGQRRKNTEAFF.

The CDR3 protein is CASSDGTSSYNEQFF. The DNA for the CDR3 is TGCGCCAGCAGCGACGGGACTTCTTCATACAATGAGCAGTTCTTC. The genes are TRBV5-1 and TRBJ2-1; a weak D match, TRBD2 (6 bases). Germline assignment: CDR1 SGHRS and CDR2 YFSETQ. The V gene lost 4 bases and the J gene lost 4 bases, with 15 bases spanning the gap. The CDR3 is 15 residues long.

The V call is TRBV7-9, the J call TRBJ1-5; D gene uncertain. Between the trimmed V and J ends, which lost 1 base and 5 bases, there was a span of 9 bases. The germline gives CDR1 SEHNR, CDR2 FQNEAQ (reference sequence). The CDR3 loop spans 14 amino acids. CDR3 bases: TGTGCCAGCAGCTTAGGAGGACTGGATCAGCCCCAGCATTTT. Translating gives CASSLGGLDQPQHF.

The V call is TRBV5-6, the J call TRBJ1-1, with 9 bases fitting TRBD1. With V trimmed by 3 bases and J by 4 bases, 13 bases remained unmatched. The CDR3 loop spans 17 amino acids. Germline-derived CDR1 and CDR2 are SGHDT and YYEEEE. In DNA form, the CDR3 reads TGTGCCAGCAGCTCTATCGGGACAGGGCTTTCGGGCACTGAAGCTTTCTTT. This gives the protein CASSSIGTGLSGTEAFF.

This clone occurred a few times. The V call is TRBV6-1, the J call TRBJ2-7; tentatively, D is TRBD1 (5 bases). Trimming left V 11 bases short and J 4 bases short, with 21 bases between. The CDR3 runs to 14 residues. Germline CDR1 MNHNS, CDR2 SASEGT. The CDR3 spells CASLGAEPSYEQYF. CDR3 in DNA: TGTGCCTCCTTAGGGGCCGAGCCCTCATACGAGCAGTACTTC.

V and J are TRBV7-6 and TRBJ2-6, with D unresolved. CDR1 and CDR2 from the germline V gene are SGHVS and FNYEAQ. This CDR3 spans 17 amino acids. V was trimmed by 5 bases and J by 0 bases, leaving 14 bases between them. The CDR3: CASSPSVDSSGANVLTF. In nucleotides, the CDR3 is TGTGCCAGCAGCCCCAGCGTGGATTCCTCTGGGGCCAACGTCCTGACTTTC.

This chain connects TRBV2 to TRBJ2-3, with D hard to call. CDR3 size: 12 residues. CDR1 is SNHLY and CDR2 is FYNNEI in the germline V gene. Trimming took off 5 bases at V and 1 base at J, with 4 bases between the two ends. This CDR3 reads CASSLGTDTQYF. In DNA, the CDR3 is TGTGCCAGCAGTCTTGGCACAGATACGCAGTATTTT.

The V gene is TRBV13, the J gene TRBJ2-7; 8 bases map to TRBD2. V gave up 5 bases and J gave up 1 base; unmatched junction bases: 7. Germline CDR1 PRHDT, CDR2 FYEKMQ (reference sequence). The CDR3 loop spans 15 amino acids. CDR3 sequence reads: CASSTRLASSYEQYF. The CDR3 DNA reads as TGTGCCAGCAGCACCAGACTAGCGTCGTCCTACGAGCAGTACTTC. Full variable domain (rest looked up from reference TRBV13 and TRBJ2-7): AAGVIQSPRHLIKEKRETATLKCYPIPRHDTVYWYQQGPGQDPQFLISFYEKMQSDKGSIPDRFSAQQFSDYHSELNMSSLELGDSALYFCASSTRLASSYEQYFGPGTRLTVT.

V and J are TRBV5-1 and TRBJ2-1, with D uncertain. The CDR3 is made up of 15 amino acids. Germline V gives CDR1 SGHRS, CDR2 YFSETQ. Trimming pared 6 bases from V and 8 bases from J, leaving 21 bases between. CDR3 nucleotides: TGCGCCAGCACCCCCTCTCTTAGCCCTTCTGATGAGCAGTTCTTC. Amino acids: CASTPSLSPSDEQFF.

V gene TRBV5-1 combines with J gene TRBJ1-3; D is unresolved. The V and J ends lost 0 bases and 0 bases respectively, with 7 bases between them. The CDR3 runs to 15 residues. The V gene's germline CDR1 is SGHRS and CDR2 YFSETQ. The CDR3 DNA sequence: TGCGCCAGCAGCTTGGGGGCCCACTCTGGAAACACCATATATTTT. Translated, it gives CASSLGAHSGNTIYF.

The CDR3 nucleotides are TGTGCCAGTAGTATCGGACAGGGTCGGGGCAATCAGCCCCAGCATTTT. Protein product: CASSIGQGRGNQPQHF. The chain joins TRBV19 to TRBJ1-5; 8 nucleotides agree with TRBD1. The length of the CDR3 is 16 residues. Germline V CDR1 and CDR2: LNHDA, SQIVND (reference sequence). V dropped 3 bases and J dropped 2; count of bases not matched to a gene: 6.

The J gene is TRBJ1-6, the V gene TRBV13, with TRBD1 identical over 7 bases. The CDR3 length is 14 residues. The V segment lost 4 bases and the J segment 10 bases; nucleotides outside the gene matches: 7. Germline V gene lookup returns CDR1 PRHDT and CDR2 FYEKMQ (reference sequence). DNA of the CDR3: TGTGCCAGCAGCTCCGGACAGGTCGGATCACCCCTCCACTTT. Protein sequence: CASSSGQVGSPLHF.

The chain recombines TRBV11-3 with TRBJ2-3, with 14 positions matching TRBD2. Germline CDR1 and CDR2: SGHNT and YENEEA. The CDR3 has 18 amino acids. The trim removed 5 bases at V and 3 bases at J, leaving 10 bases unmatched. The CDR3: CASSLGLAGGSGTDTQYF. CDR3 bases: TGTGCCAGCAGCCTAGGACTAGCGGGGGGCTCGGGTACAGATACGCAGTATTTT.

This CDR3 is CASSLGPGNGYGYTF. The CDR3 nucleotides read TGTGCCAGCAGCTTGGGGCCAGGGAACGGCTATGGCTACACCTTC. The rearrangement uses TRBV5-6 and TRBJ1-2, with D perhaps TRBD1 (5 bases). Between the trimmed V and J ends, which lost 0 bases and 4 bases, there was a span of 13 bases. The CDR3 is 15 amino acids. Germline V gene lookup returns CDR1 SGHDT and CDR2 YYEEEE.

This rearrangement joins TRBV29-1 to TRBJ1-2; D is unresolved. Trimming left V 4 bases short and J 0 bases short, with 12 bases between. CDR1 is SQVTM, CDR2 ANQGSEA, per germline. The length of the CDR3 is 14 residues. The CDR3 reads CSVGAAPANYGYTF. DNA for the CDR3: TGCAGCGTTGGGGCAGCTCCCGCTAACTATGGCTACACCTTC.